This record concerns one T cell receptor beta chain sequence. This entry belongs to a study of cytomegalovirus exposure and HLA in healthy donors. This CDR3 has 15 residues. Looked up from germline, CDR1 is LGHNA and CDR2 is YNFKEQ. Trimming stripped 1 base from V and 8 bases from J, with 15 bases between. The PCR contained 60 Vbeta and 13 Jbeta primers. Generated by immunoSEQ multiplex PCR, the TCRdb table keeps only in-frame clones and is missing some. The data hold some 180,000 clones, with roughly 74% observed a single time. The gene calls are TRBV4-2 and TRBJ2-1; the D gene is possibly TRBD1 (6 bases). This sequence originates from a woman younger than 45 in good health and CMV-seronegative. Sequencing was done on a sample of PBMCs. Written as DNA, the CDR3 is TGTGCCAGCAGCCAAGGTAACAGGGTGTTCGATGAGCAGTTCTTC. Its protein product is CASSQGNRVFDEQFF.